What follows are 28 T cell receptor beta chains derived from one specimen sequenced in a study of CD8 T cells in ankylosing spondylitis. TCRdb recomputed calls from the 5' RACE reads with MiXCR, one row per CDR3 protein. The sample has around 230,000 distinct CDR3 sequences; 8% to 9% are singletons. What was sequenced was blood, either unsorted or a sorted T cell fraction (not recorded which). Source of these receptors: a female donor with ankylosing spondylitis or in good health (not recorded which).

For this clonotype: A read error is possible here, since a much larger clone lies one base away. The chain couples TRBV12-3 or TRBV12-4 to TRBJ1-2; D may be TRBD1 (6 bases). The length of the CDR3 is 15 residues. DNA for the CDR3: TGTGCCAGCAGCGACTGGACAGCACCAAACTATGACTACACCTTC. This codes for CASSDWTAPNYDYTF.

At least ten counts were recorded for this clonotype. This chain connects TRBV29-1 to TRBJ1-2, with 8 bases lining up with TRBD1. This CDR3 contains 14 residues. Germline V lookup: CDR1 SQVTM, CDR2 ANQGSEA. The V segment lost 8 bases and the J segment 7 bases; nucleotides outside the gene matches: 15. CDR3: CSTSGTGHEGGYTF. For the CDR3, the DNA is TGCAGCACTTCCGGGACAGGCCACGAAGGTGGCTACACCTTC. Full variable domain (outside the CDR3, taken from reference TRBV29-1 and TRBJ1-2): SAVISQKPSRDICQRGTSLTIQCQVDSQVTMMFWYRQQPGQSLTLIATANQGSEATYESGFVIDKFPISRPNLTFSTLTVSNMSPEDSSIYLCSTSGTGHEGGYTFGSGTRLTVV.

This clonotype was observed many times. This rearrangement joins TRBV29-1 to TRBJ1-2, with TRBD1 matching over 7 bases. From germline, CDR1 is SQVTM and CDR2 ANQGSEA. The CDR3 is 16 amino acids. J lost 6 bases, V lost 1 base, and 14 bases had no gene match. The CDR3: CSVEGRPRDRADGYTF. CDR3 coding DNA: TGCAGCGTTGAAGGGAGGCCCCGTGACAGGGCCGATGGCTACACCTTC.

This clonotype was seen repeatedly, ten times or more. This sequence joins TRBV12-3 or TRBV12-4 and TRBJ2-7; the match to TRBD2 covers 7 bases. With 5 bases clipped from V and 0 bases from J, the junction kept 16 bases outside the gene matches. The CDR3 is 18 amino acids. In nucleotides, the CDR3 is TGTGCCAGCAGTCCCTTCGGGAGGCCTCCGCCTAACTCCTACGAGCAGTACTTC. The encoded protein is CASSPFGRPPPNSYEQYF.

V gene TRBV19 combines with J gene TRBJ1-5, with D perhaps TRBD1 (6 bases). Deletions cut 6 bases from V and 4 bases from J, with 10 bases between. The CDR3 loop spans 13 amino acids. Germline V gene data show CDR1 as LNHDA and CDR2 as SQIVND (reference sequence). The chain's CDR3 is CASSMDRNQPQHF. CDR3 DNA: TGTGCCAGTAGCATGGACAGAAATCAGCCCCAGCATTTT. The full variable domain, its missing parts supplied by reference TRBV19 and TRBJ1-5, is DGGITQSPKYLFRKEGQNVTLSCEQNLNHDAMYWYRQDPGQGLRLIYYSQIVNDFQKGDIAEGYSVSREKKESFPLTVTSAQKNPTAFYLCASSMDRNQPQHFGDGTRLSIL.

At least ten counts were recorded for this clonotype. V gene TRBV20-1 combines with J gene TRBJ2-1; 8 positions match TRBD2. This CDR3 contains 14 residues. The germline V gene encodes CDR1 DFQATT and CDR2 SNEGSKA (reference sequence). Unmatched junction bases numbered 6, after V lost 3 bases and J lost 5 bases. CDR3 bases: TGCAGTGCTAGCAGGGGACTAGACGACAATGAGCAGTTCTTC. It is translated as CSASRGLDDNEQFF.

This clonotype was detected ten times or more. This chain links TRBV15 with TRBJ2-2; D call uncertain. CDR3 length: 12 amino acids. Germline CDR1 and CDR2: LNHNV and YYDKDF (reference sequence). Trimming cost V 3 bases and J 7 bases, with 6 bases left between them. The CDR3 protein is CATSREIGELFF. The DNA for the CDR3 is TGTGCCACCAGCAGGGAAATCGGGGAGCTGTTTTTT.

This clonotype was observed a few times. The CDR3 loop is CASSLVRGGELFF. Here the CDR3 DNA reads TGTGCCAGCAGCTTGGTGCGCGGCGGGGAGCTGTTTTTT. The V and J genes are TRBV5-6 and TRBJ2-2; D unclear. Trimming removed 0 bases from V and 7 bases from J, with 7 bases in between. Germline V gene sequence: CDR1 SGHDT, CDR2 YYEEEE. This CDR3 region has 13 residues. The complete variable domain, with remaining parts taken from reference TRBV5-6 and TRBJ2-2, reads DAGVTQSPTHLIKTRGQQVTLRCSPKSGHDTVSWYQQALGQGPQFIFQYYEEEERQRGNFPDRFSGHQFPNYSSELNVNALLLGDSALYLCASSLVRGGELFFGEGSRLTVL.

This clonotype was seen ten or more times. This chain connects TRBV7-2 to TRBJ2-7; TRBD2 aligns across 9 bases. The CDR3 consists of 17 residues. V dropped 2 bases and J dropped 5; count of bases not matched to a gene: 13. Germline loops: CDR1 SGHTA, CDR2 FQGNSA. The CDR3 region has the DNA TGTGCCAGCAGCTTAAAACGGGTTAGCGGGAGTAACGACGAGCAGTACTTC. Translation gives CASSLKRVSGSNDEQYF.

At least ten counts were recorded for this clonotype. V is TRBV10-1 and J is TRBJ2-5; possibly TRBD2 for D (6 bases). The germline V gene has CDR1 WNHNN and CDR2 SYGVQD (reference sequence). This CDR3 spans 14 amino acids. The V end lost 0 bases, the J end lost 2 bases, and 7 bases lay between the germline ends. CDR3 bases: TGCGCCAGCAGTGAGTCGGGGAGGCAAGAGACCCAGTACTTC. Its protein product is CASSESGRQETQYF.

This clonotype was detected many times. The genes are TRBV10-3 and TRBJ2-2, with 8 positions matching TRBD2. CDR1 is ENHRY and CDR2 is SYGVKD in the germline V gene. The V segment lost 0 bases and the J segment 0 bases; nucleotides outside the gene matches: 6. CDR3 length: 18 residues. The CDR3 region is CAISESKRERANTGELFF. The CDR3 DNA reads as TGTGCCATCAGTGAGTCGAAGCGGGAGAGAGCGAACACCGGGGAGCTGTTTTTT.

This clonotype was recorded at least ten times. The chain is built from TRBV11-2 and TRBJ2-7, with a tentative D call TRBD2 (6 bases). The V gene's germline CDR1 is SGHAT and CDR2 FQNNGV. Deletions cut 0 bases from V and 2 bases from J, with 14 bases between. This CDR3 is built from 16 residues. CDR3: CASSLENIGGAYEQYF. CDR3 sequence (DNA): TGTGCCAGCAGCTTAGAGAATATCGGGGGAGCCTACGAGCAGTACTTC.

This clonotype was counted at least ten times. The chain combines TRBV30 with TRBJ2-1; D gene uncertain. The V end lost 5 bases, the J end lost 10 bases, and 15 bases lay between the germline ends. This CDR3 comprises 12 residues. The germline V gene has CDR1 GTSNPN and CDR2 SVGIG (reference sequence). The CDR3 coding sequence is TGTGCCTGGGGGAAAGCCGCCCTAGAGCAGTTCTTC. Amino acid sequence: CAWGKAALEQFF. Filled out from reference TRBV30 and TRBJ2-1, the complete variable domain reads SQTIHQWPATLVQPVGSPLSLECTVEGTSNPNLYWYRQAAGRGLQLLFYSVGIGQISSEVPQNLSASRPQDRQFILSSKKLLLSDSGFYLCAWGKAALEQFFGPGTRLTVL.

The V call is TRBV3-1, the J call TRBJ2-1; 14 bases are shared with TRBD2. Germline-derived CDR1 and CDR2 are LGHDT and YNNKEL (reference sequence). The junction had 11 bases not matched to a gene; V was cut back by 4 bases and J by 12 bases. This CDR3 is built from 16 residues. The CDR3 bases are TGTGCCAGCAGCCCCCCCGGGACTAGCGGGAGCGGATGGCAGTTCTTC. Encoded protein: CASSPPGTSGSGWQFF.

This clonotype was seen repeatedly, ten times or more. The rearrangement uses TRBV6-2 or TRBV6-3 and TRBJ1-1; the D gene is possibly TRBD1 (5 bases). The V gene lost 5 bases and the J gene lost 7 bases, with 11 bases spanning the gap. This CDR3 comprises 12 residues. Germline CDR1 and CDR2: MNHEY and SVGEGT. The CDR3 loop is CASSPGTIEAFF. For the CDR3, the DNA is TGTGCCAGCAGTCCAGGGACGATTGAAGCTTTCTTT.

This clonotype has more than one count but fewer than ten. This sequence joins TRBV7-8 and TRBJ2-5; TRBD2 is a possible D gene (6 bases). The germline gives CDR1 SGHVS, CDR2 FQNEAQ. The CDR3 length is 14 residues. V was pared by 8 bases and J by 3 bases, with 16 bases between. CDR3 region: CASLHPGVKETQYF. DNA of the CDR3: TGTGCCAGCCTCCACCCGGGGGTGAAAGAGACCCAGTACTTC.

The gene calls are TRBV7-2 and TRBJ1-2, with a weak D call TRBD1 (5 bases). The V end was cut by 6 bases, the J end by 7 bases, with 9 bases between. Germline loops: CDR1 SGHTA, CDR2 FQGNSA. The CDR3 totals 11 residues. CDR3 bases: TGTGCCAGCAGGGGGCTGCGTGGCTACACCTTC. It codes for CASRGLRGYTF.

This clonotype came up many times. The V and J genes are TRBV10-3 and TRBJ1-1, with 11 bases matching TRBD1. The CDR3 covers 16 residues. Germline V gene data show CDR1 as ENHRY and CDR2 as SYGVKD. V lost 5 bases and J lost 0; bases outside the gene matches: 5. This CDR3 is CAISKDRGLLNTEAFF. The DNA for the CDR3 is TGTGCCATCAGTAAGGACAGGGGGCTATTGAACACTGAAGCTTTCTTT.

This clonotype was picked up many times. V gene TRBV2 combines with J gene TRBJ2-7, with 11 bases fitting TRBD2. In germline, CDR1 is SNHLY, CDR2 FYNNEI. V was pared by 6 bases and J by 6 bases, with 7 bases of the junction left unmatched. CDR3 size: 14 residues. In DNA form, the CDR3 reads TGTGCCAGCAGAAGACTAGCGGGACGGGGCGAGCAGTACTTC. Its translation: CASRRLAGRGEQYF. Full variable domain (rest looked up from reference TRBV2 and TRBJ2-7): EPEVTQTPSHQVTQMGQEVILRCVPISNHLYFYWYRQILGQKVEFLVSFYNNEISEKSEIFDDQFSVERPDGSNFTLKIRSTKLEDSAMYFCASRRLAGRGEQYFGPGTRLTVT.

In its sample, this clonotype was seen many times. The chain employs TRBV6-2 or TRBV6-3 and TRBJ2-1, with D possibly being TRBD1 or TRBD2 (5 bases each). Germline CDR1 and CDR2: MNHEY and SVGEGT. There are 11 residues in the CDR3. V was shortened by 2 bases and J by 10 bases, with 6 bases between the two germline ends. DNA of the CDR3: TGTGCCAGCAGTTACGGGACCGAGCAGTTCTTC. Encoded protein: CASSYGTEQFF.

Ten or more counts support this clonotype. The chain joins TRBV14 to TRBJ1-2, with 7 nucleotides matching TRBD1. The junction had 14 bases not matched to a gene; V was cut back by 3 bases and J by 7 bases. CDR3 length equals 16 residues. Looked up from germline, CDR1 is SGHDN and CDR2 is FVKESK. The CDR3 sequence is CASSQAPAGGFFGYTF. Here the CDR3 DNA reads TGTGCCAGCAGCCAGGCCCCGGCAGGGGGTTTTTTTGGCTACACCTTC.

The V and J genes are TRBV6-2 or TRBV6-3 and TRBJ2-2; no reliable D call. Germline CDR1 is MNHEY and CDR2 is SVGEGT. CDR3 length equals 14 residues. Trimming left V 3 bases short and J 3 bases short, with 8 bases between. CDR3 region: CASSYPQDTGELFF. For the CDR3, the DNA is TGTGCCAGCAGTTATCCGCAGGACACCGGGGAGCTGTTTTTT.

This clonotype was detected once. At one of its ends the junction is not consistent with the germline gene, which may arise from a read error. The CDR3 region is CASSLEVVSGSNVLTF. The CDR3, as DNA: TGCGCCAGCAGCTTGGAGGTAGTCTCTGGGTCCAACGTCCTGACTTTC. V gene TRBV5-1 combines with J gene TRBJ2-6; D gene uncertain. From germline, CDR1 is SGHRS and CDR2 YFSETQ. CDR3 size: 16 residues.

In this sample, this clonotype turned up many times. This sequence joins TRBV29-1 and TRBJ1-4, with D possibly matching TRBD1 (6 bases). Germline values: CDR1 SQVTM, CDR2 ANQGSEA. Trimming cost V 6 bases and J 8 bases, with 13 bases left between them. CDR3 length: 12 residues. CDR3: CSVTGSREKLFF. Written as DNA, the CDR3 is TGCAGCGTCACAGGGAGTCGGGAAAAACTGTTTTTT.

The rearrangement uses TRBV4-3 and TRBJ2-7; 10 bases are a match to TRBD2. Per germline, CDR1 LGHNA and CDR2 YSLEER. The CDR3 spans 15 residues. The trim removed 2 bases at V and 4 bases at J, leaving 5 bases unmatched. The CDR3 loop is CASSQLAGVPYEQYF. The CDR3 nucleotides are TGCGCCAGCAGCCAACTAGCGGGAGTACCTTACGAGCAGTACTTC.

The sample holds many counts of this clonotype. This rearrangement joins TRBV4-3 to TRBJ1-1; 7 bases are a match to TRBD1. The CDR3 consists of 16 residues. V shed 1 base and J 1 base; nucleotides not matched to a gene: 6. Germline-derived CDR1 and CDR2 are LGHNA and YSLEER. The CDR3 coding sequence is TGCGCCAGCAGCCAAGGAGCAGGGGGAGGGAACACTGAAGCTTTCTTT. Amino acid sequence: CASSQGAGGGNTEAFF.

This clonotype was found many times. The chain has TRBV4-3 and TRBJ2-6; no reliable D call. With 1 base removed from V and 1 base from J, the gap between germline ends came to 11 bases. This CDR3 has 17 amino acids. From germline, CDR1 is LGHNA and CDR2 YSLEER. CDR3 protein: CASSQGIQSSGANVLTF. CDR3 sequence (DNA): TGCGCCAGCAGCCAAGGAATCCAGAGTTCTGGGGCCAACGTCCTGACTTTC.

This clonotype was seen many times. V gene TRBV12-3 or TRBV12-4 combines with J gene TRBJ1-1; weak D call: TRBD1 (6 bases). V lost 3 bases and J lost 3, with 8 bases in between. The CDR3 sequence is 13 residues long. The CDR3 sequence is CASSLKGDTEAFF. For the CDR3, the DNA is TGTGCCAGCAGTTTGAAGGGGGACACTGAAGCTTTCTTT.